This TCR beta chain came from a study of T cells in Graves' hyperthyroidism and ophthalmopathy. Study observations and caveats: Researchers found most expanded thyroid clonotypes above 0.001 in blood as well. Median prediction lead before ophthalmopathy onset was roughly 6 months with the model.

Germline V gene sequence: CDR1 KGHSH, CDR2 LQKENI. The CDR3 sequence is 14 residues long. The germline V and J ends were trimmed by 1 base and 9 bases, with 15 bases remaining between them. Remarks on this clonotype: Its antigen remains unidentified.

RNA transcripts were the template for amplifying TCR beta CDR3 regions. HTBI primers were used for first-round RT-PCR of the TCR CDR3. TCRdb processed the multiplex PCR reads anew with MiXCR; each CDR3 protein has one entry. The data hold just under 750,000 distinct CDR3 sequences, with 30% to 40% observed a single time. Diagnosis of hyperthyroidism was new in patients aged 18 to 65, and its duration was under 2 months. The chain is built from TRBV18 and TRBJ1-2; perhaps TRBD1 as D (5 bases). Sequenced input: blood. The sequence was collected from a woman between 35 and 50 years old with Graves' hyperthyroidism. The CDR3 bases are TGTGCCAGCTCACCACGGACATCGGATGGTAGCTACACCTTC. Amino acids: CASSPRTSDGSYTF.